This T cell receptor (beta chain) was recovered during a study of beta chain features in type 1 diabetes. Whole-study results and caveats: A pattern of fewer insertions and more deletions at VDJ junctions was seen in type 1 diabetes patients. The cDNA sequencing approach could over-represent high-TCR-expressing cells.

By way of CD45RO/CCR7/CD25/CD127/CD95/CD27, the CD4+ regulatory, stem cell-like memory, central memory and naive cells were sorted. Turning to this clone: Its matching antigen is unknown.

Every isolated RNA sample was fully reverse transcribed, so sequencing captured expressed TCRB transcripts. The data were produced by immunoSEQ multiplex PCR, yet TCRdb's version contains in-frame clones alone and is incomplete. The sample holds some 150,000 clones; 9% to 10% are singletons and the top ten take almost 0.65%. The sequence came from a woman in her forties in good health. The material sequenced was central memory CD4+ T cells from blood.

CDR3 in amino acids: CASSQDPRVRNTEAFF. The CDR3, as DNA: TGTGCCAGCAGCCAAGATCCCCGGGTACGGAACACTGAAGCTTTCTTT. This chain connects TRBV4-2 to TRBJ1-1; D remains unclear. Trimming removed 0 bases from V and 1 base from J, with 12 bases in between. Germline CDR1 is LGHNA and CDR2 is YNFKEQ. This CDR3 spans 16 amino acids.